Described below is a single TCR beta chain sequence and its context. Its specificity is unknown. The sample is drawn from a study of TIL therapy for anti-PD-1-resistant metastatic lung cancer. About the research overall: Tumor harvest preceded PD-1/PD-L1 blockade, followed by nivolumab treatment. General study findings and limits: After infusion, TIL clonotypes partly replaced peripheral T cells and declined over months.

V was clipped by 0 bases and J by 2 bases, with 6 bases between them. The CDR3 is made up of 14 amino acids. Germline V lookup: CDR1 SGHRS, CDR2 YFSETQ. The immunoSEQ assay was v3. The assay was immunoSEQ multiplex PCR, and TCRdb's table has in-frame clones only and misses some. The data show tens of thousands of clones, 78% seen once. Time point noted: pre-treatment sample, taken before nivolumab and TIL therapy. This chain joins TRBV5-1 and TRBJ1-5; D is ambiguous. The starting material was blood, obtained at baseline. This sequence originates from a person aged 25 to 85 with non-small cell lung cancer. The CDR3: CASSLGHGNQPQHF. The CDR3 nucleotides read TGCGCCAGCAGCTTGGGACACGGCAATCAGCCCCAGCATTTT.